This T cell receptor (beta chain) comes out of a study of cytomegalovirus exposure and HLA in healthy donors. Study in general: The Caucasian-associated ancestry cluster held under 90% of roughly 400 genotyped donors. Overall study results and limits: The study labeled under 200 TCR beta chains cytomegalovirus-associated. An assumption of roughly uniform sequencing depth across donors underlay the presence/absence analyses.

13 Jbeta primers and 60 Vbeta primers were used for the PCR. Measured with immunoSEQ multiplex PCR; TCRdb has only the in-frame clones, and not every one. The table records approximately 190,000 clones, roughly 80% of them present only once. Details on this clone: What it binds is not known.

The germline V gene has CDR1 SGHRS and CDR2 YFSETQ. The CDR3 is made up of 16 amino acids. With 0 bases clipped from V and 7 bases from J, the junction kept 10 bases outside the gene matches. This clonotype originated in a man aged 40-49 years in good health and CMV-seropositive. The sequenced sample was PBMCs. The genes are TRBV5-1 and TRBJ1-2; TRBD1 matches at 9 bases. For the CDR3, the DNA is TGCGCCAGCAGCTTGGACAGGGGGCCGTTATCAGGTGGCTACACCTTC. Residues: CASSLDRGPLSGGYTF.